This T cell receptor beta chain was recorded in a study of Graves' ophthalmopathy and Graves' hyperthyroidism. Scientists amplified the TCR beta CDR3 regions from RNA transcripts. The library came from an HTBI-primed first-round RT-PCR and a second-round multiplex PCR. TCRdb independently ran MiXCR on the multiplex PCR reads; one entry per CDR3 protein. The sample includes over a million distinct CDR3 sequences, roughly 35% of them seen just once. Hyperthyroidism patients were newly diagnosed, under 2 months' duration, aged 18 to 65. This clonotype has at least ten counts. Its cognate antigen is unknown. Whole-study findings and limits: Ophthalmopathy progression was predicted with 65% to 71% sensitivity and around 78% specificity. A classifier, a 13-signature model, separated ophthalmopathy from stable hyperthyroidism with more than 85% sensitivity and 75% to 83% specificity.

Sequencing was carried out using peripheral blood or thyroid tissue (not recorded which). The TCR sequence derives from an adult man with Graves' hyperthyroidism.

CDR3 nucleotide sequence: TGTGCCAGCAGTTCGCAAGGACAGCGCATGAACACTGAAGCTTTCTTT. This sequence encodes CASSSQGQRMNTEAFF. The chain uses TRBV7-2 and TRBJ1-1, with D possibly matching TRBD1 (6 bases). Germline CDR1 SGHTA, CDR2 FQGNSA. There are 16 residues in the CDR3. Trimming removed 6 bases at V and 0 bases at J, with 17 bases between. The full variable domain, in which reference TRBV7-2 and TRBJ1-1 provide the parts outside the CDR3, is GAGVSQSPSNKVTEKGKDVELRCDPISGHTALYWYRQSLGQGLEFLIYFQGNSAPDKSGLPSDRFSAERTGGSVSTLTIQRTQQEDSAVYLCASSSQGQRMNTEAFFGQGTRLTVV.